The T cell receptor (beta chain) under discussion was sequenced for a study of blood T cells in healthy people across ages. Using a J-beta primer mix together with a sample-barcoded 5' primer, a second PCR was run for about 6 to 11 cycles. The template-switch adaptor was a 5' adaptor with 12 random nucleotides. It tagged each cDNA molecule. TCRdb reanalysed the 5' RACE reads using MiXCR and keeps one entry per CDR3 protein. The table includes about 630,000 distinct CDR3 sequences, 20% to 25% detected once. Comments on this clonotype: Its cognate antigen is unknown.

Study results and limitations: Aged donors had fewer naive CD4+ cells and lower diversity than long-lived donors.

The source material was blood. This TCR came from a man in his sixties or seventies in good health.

CDR3 region: CASRGREGLNQPQHF. The CDR3 bases are TGTGCCAGCAGGGGACGGGAGGGACTCAATCAGCCCCAGCATTTT. The chain links TRBV2 to TRBJ1-5; TRBD1 is a possible D gene (5 bases). With 6 bases removed from V and 3 bases from J, the gap between germline ends came to 15 bases. Germline V gives CDR1 SNHLY, CDR2 FYNNEI. This CDR3 spans 15 amino acids. Supplemented by reference TRBV2 and TRBJ1-5, the full variable domain reads EPEVTQTPSHQVTQMGQEVILRCVPISNHLYFYWYRQILGQKVEFLVSFYNNEISEKSEIFDDQFSVERPDGSNFTLKIRSTKLEDSAMYFCASRGREGLNQPQHFGDGTRLSIL.